This entry lists 18 T cell receptor beta chains sequenced from one sample in a study of cytomegalovirus exposure and HLA in healthy donors. Primers: 60 Vbeta forward and 13 Jbeta reverse. Assay used: immunoSEQ multiplex PCR; TCRdb lists only in-frame clones, some missing. This table has some 190,000 clones, about four fifths appearing once. Material for sequencing was PBMCs. Source of these receptors: a man younger than 40 in good health and CMV-seropositive.

This clone was counted once. This sequence joins TRBV27 and TRBJ2-7; 11 bases align to TRBD2. The germline CDR1 and CDR2 sequences are MNHEY and SMNVEV (reference sequence). V was clipped by 2 bases and J by 4 bases; unmatched bases: 7. The CDR3 is made up of 16 amino acids. The CDR3 DNA sequence: TGTGCCAGCAGTTTAACCCAACTAGCGGGAGAGTACGAGCAGTACTTC. This codes for CASSLTQLAGEYEQYF.

J is TRBJ2-7 and V is TRBV5-1, with TRBD2 matching over 14 bases. The CDR3 loop spans 14 amino acids. Germline loops: CDR1 SGHRS, CDR2 YFSETQ. Trimming cost V 4 bases and J 6 bases; bases outside gene matches: 3. The CDR3 reads CASSPGLAGAEQYF. The CDR3 coding sequence is TGCGCCAGCAGCCCGGGACTAGCGGGAGCCGAGCAGTACTTC.

This clone appeared once. The gene calls are TRBV30 and TRBJ2-3, with 10 bases matching TRBD2. There are 17 residues in the CDR3. With V trimmed by 5 bases and J by 6 bases, 17 bases remained unmatched. Germline CDR1 reads GTSNPN; CDR2 reads SVGIG (reference sequence). For the CDR3, the DNA is TGTGCCTGGGGCAGATGGAAAGCGGGGGGGGATTCTGATACGCAGTATTTT. Translation gives CAWGRWKAGGDSDTQYF.

V gene TRBV27 combines with J gene TRBJ2-7; 9 bases map to TRBD1. The CDR3 loop spans 14 amino acids. With V trimmed by 5 bases and J by 1 base, 3 bases remained unmatched. Germline loops: CDR1 MNHEY, CDR2 SMNVEV (reference sequence). CDR3 amino acids: CASSRDRESYEQYF. CDR3 in DNA: TGTGCCAGCAGTAGGGACAGGGAGTCCTACGAGCAGTACTTC.

V usage is TRBV27 and J usage is TRBJ2-1, with TRBD2 as a possible D gene (6 bases). This CDR3 has 15 amino acids. The germline V and J ends were trimmed by 7 bases and 0 bases, with 13 bases remaining between them. Germline V gene data show CDR1 as MNHEY and CDR2 as SMNVEV (reference sequence). CDR3 sequence: CASNPWRGSYNEQFF. In DNA, the CDR3 is TGTGCCAGCAATCCCTGGAGGGGCTCCTACAATGAGCAGTTCTTC.

Regarding this clone: At the DNA level, this CDR3 is encoded by other sequences in the same sample as well. V and J are TRBV5-1 and TRBJ2-3; TRBD2 is a possible D gene (6 bases). The V and J ends lost 0 bases and 1 base respectively, with 6 bases between them. This CDR3 spans 14 amino acids. The germline V gene encodes CDR1 SGHRS and CDR2 YFSETQ. The DNA of the CDR3 is TGCGCCAGCAGCTTGGGGGGGGGCACAGATACGCAGTATTTT. Protein sequence: CASSLGGGTDTQYF. The whole variable domain, filled in from reference TRBV5-1 and TRBJ2-3, reads KAGVTQTPRYLIKTRGQQVTLSCSPISGHRSVSWYQQTPGQGLQFLFEYFSETQRNKGNFPGRFSGRQFSNSRSEMNVSTLELGDSALYLCASSLGGGTDTQYFGPGTRLTVL.

The gene calls are TRBV5-6 and TRBJ2-5, with D perhaps matching TRBD2 (6 bases). The CDR3 totals 13 residues. Germline V gives CDR1 SGHDT, CDR2 YYEEEE. The V end was cut by 7 bases, the J end by 3 bases, with 13 bases between. This CDR3 reads CASRYIAEETQYF. The CDR3, as DNA: TGTGCCAGCCGTTATATAGCGGAAGAGACCCAGTACTTC.

The chain has TRBV1 and TRBJ2-7; the table's D call of TRBD2 was not tested on the DNA. TRBV1 is classified as a pseudogene. The CDR3 runs 14 residues. In DNA, the CDR3 is TGCACCAGCAGCCGAAGAGCGGCTATCTACGAGCAGTACTTC. Its translation is CTSSRRAAIYEQYF.

The chain combines TRBV5-1 with TRBJ2-5; D may be TRBD2 (5 bases). The CDR3 has 15 residues. Germline V gives CDR1 SGHRS, CDR2 YFSETQ. Trimming cost V 6 bases and J 0 bases, with 15 bases left between them. In nucleotides, the CDR3 is TGCGCCAGCACCGCGTCGACGGGGTACCAAGAGACCCAGTACTTC. It is translated as CASTASTGYQETQYF.

The chain combines TRBV5-1 with TRBJ1-4, with D possibly TRBD1 on 5 matching bases. The V end was cut by 0 bases, the J end by 6 bases, with 12 bases between. CDR3 length equals 15 residues. The germline V gene has CDR1 SGHRS and CDR2 YFSETQ. The CDR3 nucleotides are TGCGCCAGCAGCTTGGCCGGCAGGGATGATGAAAAACTGTTTTTT. Its protein is CASSLAGRDDEKLFF.

The chain is built from TRBV10-3 and TRBJ2-2; D is perhaps TRBD2 (5 bases). V lost 6 bases and J lost 3, with 11 bases in between. CDR1 and CDR2 (germline): ENHRY, SYGVKD. The CDR3 totals 14 residues. CDR3 sequence reads: CAIRGALDTGELFF. For the CDR3, the DNA is TGTGCCATCAGGGGAGCCCTCGACACCGGGGAGCTGTTTTTT.

V and J are TRBV7-2 and TRBJ2-3, with D possibly matching TRBD1 (6 bases). Germline assignment: CDR1 SGHTA and CDR2 FQGNSA. The CDR3 spans 15 residues. V gave up 10 bases and J gave up 2 bases, with 19 bases separating them. As DNA, the CDR3 is TGTGCCACCTCCTTCAGGGGCCCCTCCACAGATACGCAGTATTTT. Residues: CATSFRGPSTDTQYF. The whole variable domain, filled in from reference TRBV7-2 and TRBJ2-3, reads GAGVSQSPSNKVTEKGKDVELRCDPISGHTALYWYRQSLGQGLEFLIYFQGNSAPDKSGLPSDRFSAERTGGSVSTLTIQRTQQEDSAVYLCATSFRGPSTDTQYFGPGTRLTVL.

This chain uses TRBV10-3 with TRBJ1-6; TRBD1 matches 7 bases. The germline V gene has CDR1 ENHRY and CDR2 SYGVKD. With V trimmed by 6 bases and J by 7 bases, 12 bases remained unmatched. The CDR3 extends over 16 amino acids. CDR3 protein: CAISVTGTGGNSPLHF. The DNA for the CDR3 is TGTGCCATCAGCGTGACAGGGACCGGAGGGAATTCACCCCTCCACTTT.

This clone showed up just a few times. The chain has TRBV7-3 and TRBJ2-5, with D perhaps matching TRBD2 (5 bases). The CDR3 length is 12 residues. Trimming pared 2 bases from V and 7 bases from J, leaving 8 bases between. Germline values: CDR1 SGHTA, CDR2 FQGTGA. The CDR3 DNA is TGTGCCAGCAGCTTAGGGAGCGGGACCCAGTACTTC. Its protein is CASSLGSGTQYF. Drawing the rest from reference TRBV7-3 and TRBJ2-5, the complete variable domain is GAGVSQTPSNKVTEKGKYVELRCDPISGHTALYWYRQSLGQGPEFLIYFQGTGAADDSGLPNDRFFAVRPEGSVSTLKIQRTERGDSAVYLCASSLGSGTQYFGPGTRLLVL.

The chain's CDR3 is CASSQLGVPPYNEQFF. CDR3 nucleotide sequence: TGCGCCAGCAGCCAACTAGGGGTCCCTCCCTACAATGAGCAGTTCTTC. The chain is built from TRBV4-3 and TRBJ2-1; possibly TRBD1 for D (5 bases). CDR3 length: 16 amino acids. Germline V gene lookup returns CDR1 LGHNA and CDR2 YSLEER. V lost 2 bases, J lost 2 bases, and 13 bases lay in between.

The chain couples TRBV28 to TRBJ2-7; TRBD1 might be the D (5 bases). V was pared by 7 bases and J by 2 bases, with 12 bases between. The CDR3 sequence is 13 residues long. CDR1 is MDHEN, CDR2 SYDVKM, per germline. In DNA form, the CDR3 reads TGTGCCAGCACCATAGGGGCAGCCTACGAGCAGTACTTC. Translated, it gives CASTIGAAYEQYF.

A single count supports this clone. This sample includes further DNA sequences coding for the same CDR3. V is TRBV7-2 and J is TRBJ2-7; D might be TRBD2 (5 bases). The CDR3 is made up of 14 amino acids. V lost 2 bases and J lost 0, with 8 bases in between. Looked up from germline, CDR1 is SGHTA and CDR2 is FQGNSA. CDR3 sequence reads: CASSLSGSSYEQYF. The CDR3 nucleotides are TGTGCCAGCAGCTTATCGGGATCCTCCTACGAGCAGTACTTC.

The V gene is TRBV11-2, the J gene TRBJ1-6; 7 bases align to TRBD1. The J segment lost 9 bases and the V segment lost 5 bases, leaving 16 bases of the junction unmatched. This CDR3 is built from 17 residues. Germline CDR1 reads SGHAT; CDR2 reads FQNNGV. This CDR3 reads CASSPTSRQGRSSPLHF. DNA for the CDR3: TGTGCCAGCAGCCCAACCTCTCGACAGGGAAGAAGTTCACCCCTCCACTTT.